The source of this T cell receptor beta chain is a study of T-cell memory formation after mild COVID-19. Whole-study context: TCR clustering was largely donor specific.

This clonotype occurred a few times. Its antigen is unidentified. Germline V gene lookup returns CDR1 SGHAT and CDR2 FQNNGV. The CDR3 consists of 16 residues. V was cut by 4 bases and J by 3 bases, with 16 bases left in between. Study results and caveats: CD4+ contracting clones were found mainly in CM and EM, and CD8+ ones in EMRA.

TCRdb passed the 5' RACE reads through MiXCR, listing each CDR3 protein once. The sample has roughly 310,000 distinct CDR3 sequences, about a sixth seen once. The sample comprised PBMCs or a T cell subset sorted from them (not recorded which). V is TRBV11-2 and J is TRBJ2-1; D may be TRBD1 or TRBD2 (6 bases each). This TCR came from a man younger than 30 who had mild COVID-19 (a few samples of this study predate the infection). Cell type and time point are not known. The CDR3 DNA reads TGTGCCAGCAGCTCCCTTGGGGGGCGACTCTACAATGAGCAGTTCTTC. It yields the protein CASSSLGGRLYNEQFF. The whole variable domain, remainder taken from reference TRBV11-2 and TRBJ2-1, is EAGVAQSPRYKIIEKRQSVAFWCNPISGHATLYWYQQILGQGPKLLIQFQNNGVVDDSQLPKDRFSAERLKGVDSTLKIQPAKLEDSAVYLCASSSLGGRLYNEQFFGPGTRLTVL.